Below are 12 T cell receptor beta chains sequenced from a single sample in a study of CD8+ T cells in alopecia areata. RNA was extracted and reverse transcribed into cDNA as the sequencing template. Measured with immunoSEQ multiplex PCR; TCRdb has only the in-frame clones, and not every one. The table includes about 82,000 clones, roughly 51% detected once. Specimen: NKG2D-high CD8+ T cells sorted from blood. Every receptor here comes from a human donor with alopecia areata.

The sample holds a few counts of this clone. The rearrangement links TRBV29-1 to TRBJ2-6; D is undetermined. Germline CDR1 SQVTM, CDR2 ANQGSEA. This CDR3 is built from 15 residues. The V and J ends lost 7 bases and 4 bases respectively, with 17 bases between them. The CDR3 loop reads CSAQPVPEGANVLTF. The CDR3 bases are TGCAGCGCTCAACCGGTCCCCGAAGGGGCCAACGTCCTGACTTTC.

The chain joins TRBV2 to TRBJ2-3, with 8 positions matching TRBD2. Germline V gives CDR1 SNHLY, CDR2 FYNNEI. The CDR3 totals 16 residues. Trimming cost V 8 bases and J 5 bases; bases outside gene matches: 15. In nucleotides, the CDR3 is TGTGCCAGCGACTCTGCACTCGGGAGGGCGGGAGATACGCAGTATTTT. Its protein is CASDSALGRAGDTQYF.

For the CDR3, the DNA is TGCAGCGTTATAGCGGGAGAGAACTACGAGCAGTACTTC. Translating gives CSVIAGENYEQYF. This sequence joins TRBV29-1 and TRBJ2-7, with 9 bases matching TRBD2. CDR1 is SQVTM, CDR2 ANQGSEA, per germline. The junction had 5 bases not matched to a gene; V was cut back by 5 bases and J by 3 bases. The CDR3 runs 13 residues.

The V call is TRBV5-1, the J call TRBJ2-1; 8 bases line up with TRBD1. CDR1 and CDR2 (germline): SGHRS, YFSETQ. J gave up 0 bases and V 1 base, and 3 bases lay outside the gene matches. The CDR3 extends over 16 amino acids. DNA for the CDR3: TGCGCCAGCAGCTTGCGACAGGGGAGCTCCTACAATGAGCAGTTCTTC. Amino acid sequence: CASSLRQGSSYNEQFF.

The V and J genes are TRBV28 and TRBJ2-7; D uncertain. CDR1 and CDR2 (germline): MDHEN, SYDVKM. The CDR3 length is 13 residues. The ends were cut back, 2 bases at V and 6 bases at J, with 11 bases in the middle. CDR3 in amino acids: CASSLGKFSEQYF. The CDR3 DNA follows: TGTGCCAGCAGTTTAGGGAAGTTCTCCGAGCAGTACTTC.

This chain connects TRBV28 to TRBJ2-5; TRBD1 agrees at 10 bases. Trimming cost V 4 bases and J 5 bases; bases outside gene matches: 7. The CDR3 length is 15 residues. Germline V gives CDR1 MDHEN, CDR2 SYDVKM. CDR3 bases: TGTGCCAGCAGTTGGGGACAGGGGCCGGGGGAGACCCAGTACTTC. It yields the protein CASSWGQGPGETQYF.

This chain connects TRBV4-1 to TRBJ1-5; D might be TRBD1 (5 bases). Trimming stripped 1 base from V and 8 bases from J, with 12 bases between. Germline V gene data show CDR1 as MGHRA and CDR2 as YSYEKL. This CDR3 region has 14 residues. The CDR3 nucleotides are TGCGCCAGCAGCCAAGCAGGGCCGGAAGAGCCCCAGCATTTT. It specifies CASSQAGPEEPQHF.

The rearrangement links TRBV5-4 to TRBJ2-1; no clear D gene. V lost 2 bases and J 8 bases, leaving 5 bases between the germline ends. The CDR3 runs 11 residues. In germline, CDR1 is SGHNT, CDR2 YYREEE (reference sequence). The CDR3 reads CASSLLHEQFF. In DNA, the CDR3 is TGTGCCAGCAGCTTACTACATGAGCAGTTCTTC. The variable domain in full, with the rest retrieved from reference TRBV5-4 and TRBJ2-1, is ETGVTQSPTHLIKTRGQQVTLRCSSQSGHNTVSWYQQALGQGPQFIFQYYREEENGRGNFPPRFSGLQFPNYSSELNVNALELDDSALYLCASSLLHEQFFGPGTRLTVL.

The chain joins TRBV29-1 to TRBJ2-7; D gene uncertain. Trimming pared 3 bases from V and 5 bases from J, leaving 14 bases between. CDR3 length equals 13 residues. Germline CDR1 reads SQVTM; CDR2 reads ANQGSEA. Written as DNA, the CDR3 is TGCAGCGTTGACTTTCCCGGTGGCGACGAGCAGTACTTC. Its protein is CSVDFPGGDEQYF.

V gene TRBV7-9 combines with J gene TRBJ2-7; 9 nucleotides line up with TRBD1. Germline V gene data show CDR1 as SEHNR and CDR2 as FQNEAQ (reference sequence). V lost 4 bases to trimming and J lost 2 bases; unmatched junction nucleotides: 6. The CDR3 is 15 amino acids. CDR3 in DNA: TGTGCCAGCAGCTCCGGGACAGGGTCTCCCTACGAGCAGTACTTC. Amino acids: CASSSGTGSPYEQYF.

This sequence joins TRBV14 and TRBJ2-7; TRBD1 matches 7 bases. This CDR3 is built from 14 residues. Germline V gene sequence: CDR1 SGHDN, CDR2 FVKESK. After removal of 4 bases from V and 3 bases from J, the junction contained 6 bases not matched to a gene. The CDR3 region has the DNA TGTGCCAGCAGCCTCGCGACAGGGAACTACGAGCAGTACTTC. Protein: CASSLATGNYEQYF.

V usage is TRBV28 and J usage is TRBJ2-3; tentatively, D is TRBD2 (6 bases). The germline V and J ends were trimmed by 5 bases and 0 bases, with 18 bases remaining between them. Germline V lookup: CDR1 MDHEN, CDR2 SYDVKM. The CDR3 is 17 residues long. CDR3 coding DNA: TGTGCCAGCAGTCCGACTATTAACGGGGGTAGCACAGATACGCAGTATTTT. It translates to CASSPTINGGSTDTQYF.